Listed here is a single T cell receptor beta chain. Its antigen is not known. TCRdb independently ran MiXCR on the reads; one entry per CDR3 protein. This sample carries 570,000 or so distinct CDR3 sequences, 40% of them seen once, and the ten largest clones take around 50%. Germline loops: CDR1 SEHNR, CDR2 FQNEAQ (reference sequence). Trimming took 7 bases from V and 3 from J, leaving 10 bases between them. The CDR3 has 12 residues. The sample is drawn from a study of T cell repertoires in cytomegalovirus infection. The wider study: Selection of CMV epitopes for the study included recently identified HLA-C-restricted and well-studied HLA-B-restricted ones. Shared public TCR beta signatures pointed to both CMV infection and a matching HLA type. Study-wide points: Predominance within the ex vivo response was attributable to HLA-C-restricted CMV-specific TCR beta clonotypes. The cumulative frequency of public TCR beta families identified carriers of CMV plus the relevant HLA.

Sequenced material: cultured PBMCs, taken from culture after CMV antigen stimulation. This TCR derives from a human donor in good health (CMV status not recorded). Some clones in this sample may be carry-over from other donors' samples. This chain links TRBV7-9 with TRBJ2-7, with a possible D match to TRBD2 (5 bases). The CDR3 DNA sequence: TGTGCCAGCACTCAGACTAACTACGAGCAGTACTTC. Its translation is CASTQTNYEQYF.